These 8 T cell receptor beta chains were all obtained from the same sample, sequenced in a study of blood T cell repertoires in COVID-19. Method: immunoSEQ multiplex PCR; TCRdb's copy keeps in-frame clones and lacks some. This sample yields 120,000 to 150,000 clones, of which about 90% are seen a single time; about 2.1% belongs to the top ten. The material sequenced was peripheral blood. The receptors come from a human donor in a cohort sampled during active COVID-19.

V usage is TRBV28 and J usage is TRBJ2-1; 12 nucleotides line up with TRBD2. Germline V gene data show CDR1 as MDHEN and CDR2 as SYDVKM. The junction had 11 bases not matched to a gene; V was cut back by 6 bases and J by 8 bases. This CDR3 region has 16 residues. CDR3 loop: CASSLHTSGRRYEQFF. CDR3 nucleotides: TGTGCCAGCAGCCTCCATACTAGCGGGAGGAGGTATGAGCAGTTCTTC. Based on the CDR3 plus reference TRBV28 and TRBJ2-1, the full variable domain is DVKVTQSSRYLVKRTGEKVFLECVQDMDHENMFWYRQDPGLGLRLIYFSYDVKMKEKGDIPEGYSVSREKKERFSLILESASTNQTSMYLCASSLHTSGRRYEQFFGPGTRLTVL.

V usage is TRBV7-2 and J usage is TRBJ2-7, with TRBD1 matching 8 bases. After removal of 3 bases from V and 0 bases from J, the junction contained 1 base not matched to a gene. CDR1 is SGHTA and CDR2 is FQGNSA in the germline V gene. This CDR3 is built from 14 residues. The CDR3 bases are TGTGCCAGCAGCTTCGGGACAGGCTCCTACGAGCAGTACTTC. Translation gives CASSFGTGSYEQYF.

This clone was found once. The CDR3 sequence: CASSTQGGTQYF. The CDR3 region has the DNA TGTGCCAGTAGTACCCAGGGGGGGACCCAGTACTTC. V usage is TRBV19 and J usage is TRBJ2-5; TRBD1 might be the D (7 bases). V lost 4 bases and J lost 7, with 10 bases in between. Germline V gene lookup returns CDR1 LNHDA and CDR2 SQIVND (reference sequence). The CDR3 contains 12 residues.

The rearrangement links TRBV30 to TRBJ1-4; the D is unclear. Looked up from germline, CDR1 is GTSNPN and CDR2 is SVGIG (reference sequence). The CDR3 runs to 14 residues. Trimming pared 1 base from V and 8 bases from J, leaving 14 bases between. CDR3 in DNA: TGTGCCTGGAGTGAGAGAGTAATACGAGAAAAACTGTTTTTT. Amino acids: CAWSERVIREKLFF.

The chain carries TRBV4-3 and TRBJ2-3; 12 nucleotides align to TRBD2. The CDR3 is 17 amino acids. CDR1 is LGHNA and CDR2 is YSLEER in the germline V gene. The V and J ends lost 0 bases and 6 bases, in that order; junction bases with no gene match: 7. The CDR3 protein is CASSQDYGLAGYDTQYF. CDR3 nucleotide sequence: TGCGCCAGCAGCCAAGACTACGGACTAGCGGGGTACGATACGCAGTATTTT.

The chain has TRBV18 and TRBJ1-2; D is ambiguous. Trimming removed 1 base at V and 7 bases at J, with 13 bases between. The length of the CDR3 is 14 residues. Germline V gives CDR1 KGHSH, CDR2 LQKENI. The CDR3 protein is CASSPQMQQVGYTF. CDR3 DNA sequence: TGTGCCAGCTCACCACAGATGCAGCAGGTTGGCTACACCTTC.

The genes are TRBV6-5 and TRBJ1-1, with 8 bases fitting TRBD1. J lost 4 bases, V lost 4 bases, and 5 bases had no gene match. The CDR3 runs 14 residues. Germline V gene sequence: CDR1 MNHEY, CDR2 SVGAGI. CDR3 DNA: TGTGCCAGCAGTTCCCGGACAGGGCTCACTGAAGCTTTCTTT. Translation: CASSSRTGLTEAFF.

This rearrangement joins TRBV9 to TRBJ1-1; D gene uncertain. The CDR3 is 16 residues long. CDR1 SGDLS and CDR2 YYNGEE come from the germline V gene. Trimming stripped 0 bases from V and 3 bases from J, with 15 bases between. CDR3 residues: CASSVGGGGSDTEAFF. The DNA for the CDR3 is TGTGCCAGCAGCGTAGGGGGAGGTGGGTCGGACACTGAAGCTTTCTTT.